Following are 20 T cell receptor beta chains from one sample sequenced in a study of identical twins. TCRdb itself ran the 5' RACE reads through MiXCR, one entry per CDR3 protein. The table lists around 450,000 distinct CDR3 sequences, 11% to 15% of them singletons, with 0.52% in the top ten. This same sample was also taken into another study, of yellow fever vaccine responses in identical twins.

The sequenced sample was CD4+ T cells sorted from blood. The receptors originated from a woman aged 18-35 years in good health.

A few counts support this clonotype. The V gene is TRBV4-2, the J gene TRBJ2-7; D may be TRBD1 (5 bases). Germline V CDR1 and CDR2: LGHNA, YNFKEQ. This CDR3 spans 17 amino acids. Trimming pared 5 bases from V and 3 bases from J, leaving 23 bases between. The CDR3 protein is CASSASGASENFYEQYF. CDR3 nucleotides: TGTGCCAGCAGCGCGTCTGGGGCGAGCGAAAATTTCTACGAGCAGTACTTC.

The gene calls are TRBV9 and TRBJ1-6; D gene unclear. CDR1 and CDR2 from the germline V gene are SGDLS and YYNGEE. The CDR3 loop spans 15 amino acids. V lost 0 bases and J 7 bases, leaving 11 bases between the germline ends. The CDR3 nucleotides are TGTGCCAGCAGCGTAGCGAATAATGGGAATTCACCCCTCCACTTT. Translation: CASSVANNGNSPLHF.

This clonotype was seen a handful of times. This chain joins TRBV5-1 and TRBJ2-2, with TRBD1 matching over 9 bases. This CDR3 is built from 16 residues. The V gene's germline CDR1 is SGHRS and CDR2 YFSETQ. Trimming took 4 bases from V and 1 from J; bases not matched to a gene: 5. CDR3 amino acids: CASSVPGQGNTGELFF. The CDR3 coding sequence is TGCGCCAGCAGCGTGCCGGGACAGGGGAACACCGGGGAGCTGTTTTTT.

In this sample, this clonotype turned up many times. The chain has TRBV5-1 and TRBJ2-1, with 10 bases aligning to TRBD2. The CDR3 consists of 15 residues. The germline gives CDR1 SGHRS, CDR2 YFSETQ. The V gene end was trimmed by 6 bases and the J gene end by 4 bases; junction bases not matched to a gene: 7. For the CDR3, the DNA is TGCGCCAGCACCTTAGCGGGAGGCGGATACAATGAGCAGTTCTTC. Protein sequence: CASTLAGGGYNEQFF.

This clonotype has a count of ten or more. The gene calls are TRBV12-3 or TRBV12-4 and TRBJ2-2, with no clear D. CDR3 size: 13 residues. The germline V and J ends were trimmed by 6 bases and 6 bases, with 11 bases remaining between them. CDR3 loop: CASRDLGPGELFF. The CDR3 DNA reads TGTGCCAGCAGAGATCTTGGCCCCGGGGAGCTGTTTTTT.

The chain is built from TRBV6-2 or TRBV6-3 and TRBJ2-7, with 7 bases that match TRBD1. The CDR3 runs 16 residues. Germline V lookup: CDR1 MNHEY, CDR2 SVGEGT. The J segment lost 1 base and the V segment lost 5 bases, leaving 11 bases of the junction unmatched. CDR3 nucleotides: TGTGCCAGCAGTAAGCGGCCGGGACAGTTATCCTACGAGCAGTACTTC. Translated: CASSKRPGQLSYEQYF.

Here the CDR3 DNA reads TGTGCCAGCAGCCAAGTTACGGGGGGGCTCAATGAGCAGTTCTTC. The encoded protein is CASSQVTGGLNEQFF. This sequence joins TRBV3-1 and TRBJ2-1, with 8 bases matching TRBD2. CDR3 length: 15 residues. Trimming removed 1 base from V and 6 bases from J; junction bases left unmatched: 5. Germline-derived CDR1 and CDR2 are LGHDT and YNNKEL (reference sequence).

The table lists this clonotype with a few counts. V is TRBV6-5 and J is TRBJ2-2; 7 bases fit TRBD2. Per the germline V gene, CDR1 is MNHEY and CDR2 is SVGAGI. V gave up 0 bases and J gave up 3 bases; unmatched junction bases: 7. The CDR3 is 17 amino acids. CDR3 in amino acids: CASSYSTPSGHTGELFF. DNA for the CDR3: TGTGCCAGCAGTTACTCGACTCCTAGCGGACACACCGGGGAGCTGTTTTTT.

This clonotype was observed a few times. The chain uses TRBV6-2 or TRBV6-3 and TRBJ2-5; maybe TRBD2 (6 bases). The CDR3 contains 14 residues. Germline CDR1 reads MNHEY; CDR2 reads SVGEGT. Trimming pared 6 bases from V and 1 base from J, leaving 12 bases between. The CDR3 bases are TGTGCCAGCAGGCCTTGGCGGGGCCAAGAGACCCAGTACTTC. Its protein product is CASRPWRGQETQYF.

DNA for the CDR3: TGTGCCAGCAGCTTGGTAGAGACGGGGTTTGACACCGGGGAGCTGTTTTTT. It encodes CASSLVETGFDTGELFF. The chain employs TRBV5-6 and TRBJ2-2, with a tentative D call TRBD2 (5 bases). CDR1 and CDR2 from the germline V gene are SGHDT and YYEEEE. The CDR3 totals 17 residues. With 0 bases removed from V and 3 bases from J, the gap between germline ends came to 15 bases. Full variable domain (outside the CDR3, taken from reference TRBV5-6 and TRBJ2-2): DAGVTQSPTHLIKTRGQQVTLRCSPKSGHDTVSWYQQALGQGPQFIFQYYEEEERQRGNFPDRFSGHQFPNYSSELNVNALLLGDSALYLCASSLVETGFDTGELFFGEGSRLTVL.

V gene TRBV3-1 combines with J gene TRBJ2-1; D not certain. Per the germline V gene, CDR1 is LGHDT and CDR2 is YNNKEL (reference sequence). This CDR3 region has 12 residues. Trimming cost V 3 bases and J 8 bases, with 8 bases left between them. CDR3 DNA: TGTGCCAGCAGCCATAACCGTGATGAGCAGTTCTTC. It encodes CASSHNRDEQFF.

This clonotype was recorded a few times. V usage is TRBV27 and J usage is TRBJ2-2, with TRBD1 identical over 9 bases. From germline, CDR1 is MNHEY and CDR2 SMNVEV (reference sequence). V was pared by 5 bases and J by 6 bases, with 1 base of the junction left unmatched. The length of the CDR3 is 13 residues. CDR3 sequence: CASSGQGSGELFF. The CDR3, as DNA: TGTGCCAGCAGTGGACAGGGGTCCGGGGAGCTGTTTTTT.

V is TRBV2 and J is TRBJ2-7; D is unclear. The CDR3 spans 13 residues. Trimming took off 1 base at V and 6 bases at J, with 10 bases between the two ends. Germline V gives CDR1 SNHLY, CDR2 FYNNEI. CDR3 protein: CASSEEAGSEQYF. CDR3 coding DNA: TGTGCCAGCAGTGAAGAGGCAGGTTCCGAGCAGTACTTC. Supplemented by reference TRBV2 and TRBJ2-7, the full variable domain reads EPEVTQTPSHQVTQMGQEVILRCVPISNHLYFYWYRQILGQKVEFLVSFYNNEISEKSEIFDDQFSVERPDGSNFTLKIRSTKLEDSAMYFCASSEEAGSEQYFGPGTRLTVT.

A few counts support this clonotype. This chain connects TRBV20-1 to TRBJ2-7, with 8 bases identical to TRBD1. Per germline, CDR1 DFQATT and CDR2 SNEGSKA (reference sequence). V dropped 1 base and J dropped 4; count of bases not matched to a gene: 6. The CDR3 sequence is 14 residues long. Written as DNA, the CDR3 is TGCAGTGCTAGAGGGACAGGGAAATCGTACGAGCAGTACTTC. This gives the protein CSARGTGKSYEQYF.

This clonotype was seen at least ten times. The chain uses TRBV10-3 and TRBJ1-5; D is undetermined. CDR1 is ENHRY, CDR2 SYGVKD, per germline. Trimming took off 4 bases at V and 6 bases at J, with 13 bases between the two ends. This CDR3 region has 14 residues. The CDR3 DNA is TGTGCCATCAGTGTGAACCGGGAAGGTCAGCCCCAGCATTTT. It codes for CAISVNREGQPQHF.

The V call is TRBV29-1, the J call TRBJ2-5; the D gene is possibly TRBD2 (7 bases). Germline V CDR1 and CDR2: SQVTM, ANQGSEA. This CDR3 spans 12 amino acids. Deletions cut 3 bases from V and 4 bases from J, with 9 bases between. CDR3 in DNA: TGCAGCGTTGACCGGGGGGCAGAGACCCAGTACTTC. It yields the protein CSVDRGAETQYF.

This clonotype has only a few counts. The V gene is TRBV3-1, the J gene TRBJ2-4; 8 positions agree with TRBD1. Germline values: CDR1 LGHDT, CDR2 YNNKEL (reference sequence). Trimming removed 4 bases from V and 3 bases from J; junction bases left unmatched: 2. This CDR3 has 14 amino acids. The CDR3 bases are TGTGCCAGCAGCCCTACAGGGGGCAAAAACATTCAGTACTTC. This gives the protein CASSPTGGKNIQYF.

This clonotype was counted many times. The rearrangement joins TRBV4-2 to TRBJ1-6; TRBD1 might be the D (5 bases). Germline V gene lookup returns CDR1 LGHNA and CDR2 YNFKEQ. The CDR3 sequence is 18 residues long. Between the trimmed V and J ends, which lost 2 bases and 3 bases, there was a span of 17 bases. The CDR3 protein is CASSQRDQGTDYNSPLHF. CDR3 bases: TGTGCCAGCAGCCAAAGGGACCAGGGAACGGACTATAATTCACCCCTCCACTTT.

This clonotype came up a few times. The chain employs TRBV24-1 and TRBJ2-5; D remains unclear. This CDR3 is 15 amino acids long. The V end was cut by 3 bases, the J end by 1 base, with 11 bases between. The germline CDR1 and CDR2 sequences are KGHDR and SFDVKD. CDR3 sequence (DNA): TGTGCCACCAGTGATCCCGGACCCGCCCAAGAGACCCAGTACTTC. Its protein product is CATSDPGPAQETQYF.

The sample holds one count of this clonotype. J is TRBJ1-2 and V is TRBV10-3, with 7 bases lining up with TRBD1. The CDR3 consists of 13 residues. CDR1 ENHRY and CDR2 SYGVKD come from the germline V gene. After removal of 4 bases from V and 8 bases from J, the junction contained 7 bases not matched to a gene. This CDR3 reads CAISGGDSDGYTF. Written as DNA, the CDR3 is TGTGCCATCAGTGGCGGGGACAGTGACGGCTACACCTTC.